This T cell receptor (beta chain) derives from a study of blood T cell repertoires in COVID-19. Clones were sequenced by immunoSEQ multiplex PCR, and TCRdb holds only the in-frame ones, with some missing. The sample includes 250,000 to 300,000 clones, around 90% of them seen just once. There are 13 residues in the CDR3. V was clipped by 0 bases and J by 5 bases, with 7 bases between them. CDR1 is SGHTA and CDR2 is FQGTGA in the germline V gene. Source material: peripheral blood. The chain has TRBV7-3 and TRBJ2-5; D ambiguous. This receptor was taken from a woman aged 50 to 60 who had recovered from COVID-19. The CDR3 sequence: CASSLTSWETQYF. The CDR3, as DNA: TGTGCCAGCAGCTTAACTAGCTGGGAGACCCAGTACTTC.